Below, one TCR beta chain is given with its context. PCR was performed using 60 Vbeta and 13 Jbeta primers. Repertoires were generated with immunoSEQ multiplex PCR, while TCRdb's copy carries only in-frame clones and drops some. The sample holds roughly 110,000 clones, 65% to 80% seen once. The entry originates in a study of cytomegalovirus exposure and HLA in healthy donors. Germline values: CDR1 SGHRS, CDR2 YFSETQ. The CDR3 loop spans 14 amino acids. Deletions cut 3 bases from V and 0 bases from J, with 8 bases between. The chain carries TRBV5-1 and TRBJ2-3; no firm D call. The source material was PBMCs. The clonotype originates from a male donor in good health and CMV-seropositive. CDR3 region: CASSSRPSTDTQYF. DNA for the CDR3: TGCGCCAGCAGCTCTAGACCCAGCACAGATACGCAGTATTTT. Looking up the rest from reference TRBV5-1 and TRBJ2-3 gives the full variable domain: KAGVTQTPRYLIKTRGQQVTLSCSPISGHRSVSWYQQTPGQGLQFLFEYFSETQRNKGNFPGRFSGRQFSNSRSEMNVSTLELGDSALYLCASSSRPSTDTQYFGPGTRLTVL.